This T cell receptor (beta chain) was captured in a study of cytomegalovirus exposure and HLA in healthy donors. The J segment lost 5 bases and the V segment lost 3 bases, leaving 0 bases of the junction unmatched. From germline, CDR1 is SGDLS and CDR2 YYNGEE. The CDR3 extends over 12 amino acids. 60 Vbeta and 13 Jbeta primers were used in PCR. The method was immunoSEQ multiplex PCR; TCRdb's version includes in-frame clones alone and lacks a portion of them. Here the sample spans some 110,000 clones, about 68% being singletons. This receptor was identified in a woman aged 40 to 50 in good health and CMV-seropositive. Input material: PBMCs. The V and J genes are TRBV9 and TRBJ2-3; 7 bases fit TRBD1. The CDR3 region has the DNA TGTGCCAGCAGCGGACAGGGAGATACGCAGTATTTT. It translates to CASSGQGDTQYF.